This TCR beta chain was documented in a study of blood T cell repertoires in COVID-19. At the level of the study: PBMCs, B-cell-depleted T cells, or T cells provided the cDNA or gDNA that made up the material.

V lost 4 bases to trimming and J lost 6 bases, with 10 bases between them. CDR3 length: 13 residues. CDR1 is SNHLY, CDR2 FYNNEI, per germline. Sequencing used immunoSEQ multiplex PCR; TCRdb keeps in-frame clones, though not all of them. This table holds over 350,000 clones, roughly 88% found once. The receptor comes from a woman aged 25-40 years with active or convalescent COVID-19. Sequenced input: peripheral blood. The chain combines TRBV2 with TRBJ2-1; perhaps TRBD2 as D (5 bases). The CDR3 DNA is TGTGCCAGCAGTGCTGGACTTGGCAATGAGCAGTTCTTC. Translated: CASSAGLGNEQFF.